The 15 T cell receptor beta chains given below trace back to one sample, sequenced in a study of vaccination and CD4 T cells after COVID-19. The antigens these receptors bind are not known. Sample treatment: roughly ten-day PBMC culture with coronavirus spike peptide pools or control peptides (ViraFEST assay). The Oncomine TCR Beta short-read assay generated sequence data from the DNA of cultured CD4+ T cells. TCRdb processed the PCR reads anew with MiXCR; each CDR3 protein has one entry. The sample has about 25,000 distinct CDR3 sequences, approximately 50% seen once; the top ten hold 5% to 6.5%. Sequencing was performed on CD4+ T cells from blood, cultured in vitro. The source is a human donor who had recovered from COVID-19.

The chain uses TRBV19 and TRBJ2-7; no clear D gene. V lost 1 base and J lost 0, with 13 bases in between. The length of the CDR3 is 16 residues. CDR1 is LNHDA, CDR2 SQIVND, per germline (reference sequence). CDR3 sequence reads: CASSIVAWSVSYEQYF. CDR3 in DNA: TGTGCCAGTAGTATAGTTGCCTGGAGTGTCTCCTACGAGCAGTACTTC.

This chain links TRBV7-9 with TRBJ1-4; the D is unclear. This CDR3 contains 15 residues. Germline V gene data show CDR1 as SEHNR and CDR2 as FQNEAQ (reference sequence). Trimming pared 2 bases from V and 0 bases from J, leaving 7 bases between. CDR3 region: CASSLLGSTNEKLFF. In nucleotides, the CDR3 is TGTGCCAGCAGCTTATTGGGTTCAACTAATGAAAAACTGTTTTTT.

The J gene is TRBJ2-3, the V gene TRBV27; 12 bases fit TRBD2. V dropped 3 bases and J dropped 0; count of bases not matched to a gene: 4. Germline V gene sequence: CDR1 MNHEY, CDR2 SMNVEV (reference sequence). This CDR3 spans 17 amino acids. The DNA for the CDR3 is TGTGCCAGCAGTTTCCTTGGACTAGCGGGGAGCACAGATACGCAGTATTTT. Its protein product is CASSFLGLAGSTDTQYF.

About this clonotype itself: One junction end disagrees with the germline gene, perhaps due to a read error. The V gene is TRBV10-3, the J gene TRBJ2-7; no clear D gene. This CDR3 region has 16 residues. CDR1 ENHRY and CDR2 SYGVKD come from the germline V gene. CDR3 amino acids: CAISEPLRKSSYEQYF. The CDR3 region has the DNA TGTGCCATCAGTGAGCCGCTCCGGAAAAGCTCCTACGAGCAGTACTTT.

This chain connects TRBV12-3 or TRBV12-4 to TRBJ2-1, with 8 nucleotides matching TRBD1. V lost 5 bases, J lost 8 bases, and 8 bases stayed unmatched. The CDR3 is 14 residues long. DNA for the CDR3: TGTGCCAGCAGTAACAGGGGGTTTTGGTATGAGCAGTTCTTC. It translates to CASSNRGFWYEQFF.

This clonotype was seen once. The V call is TRBV7-9, the J call TRBJ2-1; D is uncertain. This CDR3 comprises 14 residues. CDR1 is SEHNR, CDR2 FQNEAQ, per germline (reference sequence). V gave up 0 bases and J gave up 10 bases, with 13 bases separating them. For the CDR3, the DNA is TGTGCCAGCAGCTTAGCCGCGGCCTCCGGGGAGCAGTTCTTC. It specifies CASSLAAASGEQFF.

The V gene is TRBV5-1, the J gene TRBJ2-7; D is perhaps TRBD1 (6 bases). CDR1 is SGHRS, CDR2 YFSETQ, per germline. V lost 2 bases and J lost 2, with 14 bases in between. The CDR3 is 15 residues long. The DNA for the CDR3 is TGCGCCAGCAGCTTACAGGGACGGTCAACCTACGAGCAGTACTTC. Its translation: CASSLQGRSTYEQYF.

Points on this clonotype: In this CDR3 the conserved last residue, phenylalanine or tryptophan, is missing, so a read error is likely. The DNA for the CDR3 is TGTGCCAGCAGTCGACAGGGCTCTAGTCAGCCCCAGCATTAT. This codes for CASSRQGSSQPQHY. The chain couples TRBV6-2 or TRBV6-3 to TRBJ1-5; 7 bases match TRBD1. The CDR3 loop spans 14 amino acids. The ends lost 5 bases at V and 6 bases at J; junction bases unmatched: 7. Germline values: CDR1 MNHEY, CDR2 SVGEGT.

The J gene is TRBJ2-7, the V gene TRBV5-6; tentatively, D is TRBD1 or TRBD2 (5 bases each). V lost 4 bases and J 6 bases, leaving 20 bases between the germline ends. The CDR3 runs to 15 residues. The germline V gene encodes CDR1 SGHDT and CDR2 YYEEEE. The CDR3 reads CASSPRQTLAGEQYF. CDR3 nucleotides: TGTGCCAGCAGCCCGCGACAGACCCTGGCGGGCGAGCAGTACTTC.

The rearrangement links TRBV7-8 to TRBJ1-1; possibly TRBD1 for D (5 bases). The length of the CDR3 is 16 residues. In germline, CDR1 is SGHVS, CDR2 FQNEAQ. V lost 5 bases to trimming and J lost 6 bases, with 22 bases between them. DNA of the CDR3: TGTGCCAGCAGCCCTAGACAGAAAAGTATCGTGGCTGAAGCTTTCTTT. It is translated as CASSPRQKSIVAEAFF. The whole variable domain, remainder taken from reference TRBV7-8 and TRBJ1-1, is GAGVSQSPRYKVAKRGQDVALRCDPISGHVSLFWYQQALGQGPEFLTYFQNEAQLDKSGLPSDRFFAERPEGSVSTLKIQRTQQEDSAVYLCASSPRQKSIVAEAFFGQGTRLTVV.

V gene TRBV7-8 combines with J gene TRBJ1-6, with no clear D. The CDR3 length is 12 residues. Between the trimmed V and J ends, which lost 1 base and 9 bases, there was a span of 4 bases. Germline-derived CDR1 and CDR2 are SGHVS and FQNEAQ. CDR3 region: CASSLVRSPLHF. CDR3 nucleotide sequence: TGTGCCAGCAGCTTAGTCCGTTCACCCCTCCACTTT.

The chain employs TRBV6-4 and TRBJ1-5, with 8 nucleotides matching TRBD1. The CDR3 has 15 residues. Germline CDR1 is MRHNA and CDR2 is SNTAGT. Trimming at V came to 0 bases and at J to 2 bases, leaving 0 bases not matched to a gene. This CDR3 is CASSDSTGGNQPQHF. The CDR3 DNA is TGTGCCAGCAGTGACTCGACAGGGGGCAATCAGCCCCAGCATTTT.

The CDR3 loop is CATSSRWTSGLPYSSTDTQYF. The CDR3 region has the DNA TGTGCCACCAGCTCCCGCTGGACTAGCGGGCTGCCCTACTCTAGCACAGATACGCAGTATTTT. The rearrangement joins TRBV15 to TRBJ2-3; TRBD2 matches 11 bases. Germline values: CDR1 LNHNV, CDR2 YYDKDF (reference sequence). The CDR3 sequence is 21 residues long. The V gene end was trimmed by 5 bases and the J gene end by 0 bases; junction bases not matched to a gene: 19.

The genes are TRBV10-1 and TRBJ2-5; D gene unclear. Germline V gene lookup returns CDR1 WNHNN and CDR2 SYGVQD (reference sequence). CDR3 length: 16 residues. The V gene lost 0 bases and the J gene lost 1 base, with 12 bases spanning the gap. CDR3 in DNA: TGCGCCAGCAGTGAGTCCGTGTCAGCAAGCCAAGAGACCCAGTACTTC. It codes for CASSESVSASQETQYF.

This clonotype was detected a few times. The gene calls are TRBV20-1 and TRBJ1-2, with 11 bases identical to TRBD1. Germline assignment: CDR1 DFQATT and CDR2 SNEGSKA (reference sequence). The J segment lost 3 bases and the V segment lost 7 bases, leaving 4 bases of the junction unmatched. This CDR3 contains 13 residues. The DNA of the CDR3 is TGCAGTGTAGGACAGGGGGCGGACTATGGCTACACCTTC. Its translation is CSVGQGADYGYTF.